This T cell receptor (beta chain) came from a study of T cells in localized non-small cell lung cancer. Findings of the study overall: Patients showing higher blood T cell density tended to see longer overall survival. Uninvolved nearby lung showed the greatest T cell clonality, exceeding that found in tumor.

CDR1 is MGHDK and CDR2 is SYGVNS in the germline V gene. With 3 bases removed from V and 4 bases from J, the gap between germline ends came to 10 bases. This CDR3 contains 14 residues. Method: immunoSEQ multiplex PCR; TCRdb's copy keeps in-frame clones and lacks some. Of roughly 2,200 clones listed, around a quarter were seen once; the top ten hold just under 25%. A word on this clone: As yet, its antigen is unknown.

The starting material was lung tumor tissue, obtained before any cancer treatment. The gene calls are TRBV25-1 and TRBJ1-3; D is uncertain. The TCR sequence derives from a man aged 35 to 69 with stage II lung adenocarcinoma. Here the CDR3 reads CASSDPGEGNTIYF. CDR3 sequence (DNA): TGTGCCAGCAGTGATCCCGGCGAAGGAAACACCATATATTTT.